The sequence of this T cell receptor (beta chain) was determined in a study of lymphopenia after photon versus proton radiotherapy. This CDR3 region has 11 residues. The V gene's germline CDR1 is SEHNR and CDR2 FQNEAQ (reference sequence). V was clipped by 5 bases and J by 5 bases, with 7 bases between them. Study results and caveats: Under photons, naive T cells and diversity fell while effector/memory populations rose. Only patients who died were analyzed for survival; proton advantage is unproven.

Assay used: immunoSEQ multiplex PCR; TCRdb lists only in-frame clones, some missing. This table holds around 22,000 clones, approximately 88% found once. Worth noting for this clone: Its antigen is currently unknown.

V and J are TRBV7-9 and TRBJ2-7, with D unresolved. The sequenced sample was peripheral blood, obtained from a patient treated with photon-based radiotherapy. The receptor's source is a man aged 35-49 years with gastric cancer. As DNA, the CDR3 is TGTGCCAGCAGCGTAAACCACGAGCAGTACTTC. This encodes CASSVNHEQYF.